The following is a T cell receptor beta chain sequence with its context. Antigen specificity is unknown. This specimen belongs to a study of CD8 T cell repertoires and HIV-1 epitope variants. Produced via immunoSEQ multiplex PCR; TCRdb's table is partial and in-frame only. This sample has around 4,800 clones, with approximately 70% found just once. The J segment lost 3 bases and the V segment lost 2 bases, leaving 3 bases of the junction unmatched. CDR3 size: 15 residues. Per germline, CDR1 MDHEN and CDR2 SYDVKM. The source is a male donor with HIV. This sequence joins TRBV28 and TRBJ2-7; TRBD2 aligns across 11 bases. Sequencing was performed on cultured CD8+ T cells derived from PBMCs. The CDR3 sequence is CASSLLAGGLYEQYF. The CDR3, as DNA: TGTGCCAGCAGTTTACTAGCGGGGGGTCTCTACGAGCAGTACTTC. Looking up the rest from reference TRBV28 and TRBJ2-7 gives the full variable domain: DVKVTQSSRYLVKRTGEKVFLECVQDMDHENMFWYRQDPGLGLRLIYFSYDVKMKEKGDIPEGYSVSREKKERFSLILESASTNQTSMYLCASSLLAGGLYEQYFGPGTRLTVT.